This T cell receptor (beta chain) stems from a study of T-cell reconstitution after alpha-beta-depleted transplantation in children. Study-level results: Surviving thymic progenitors and recipient T cells were the source of high TCRbeta diversity at day 60 in some patients. Expanded graft clones, several hundred of them, were reportedly the source of alpha-beta T cells about two months after transplant. At the one-year point after transplant, T-cell counts and TCRbeta diversity were found to come mostly from T cells that had been newly produced.

Of note for this clonotype: Its antigen is not identified.

Construction of the TCRbeta library involved unique molecular identifiers. Each CDR3 protein gets one entry after TCRdb re-called the PCR reads with MiXCR. This sample has over 100,000 distinct CDR3 sequences, with 10% found just once. The TCR comes from a boy under 10 years old with acute lymphoblastic leukemia, due to receive a stem cell transplant. The source material was PBMCs, sampled before TCRalphabeta/CD19-depleted stem cell transplant.

DNA for the CDR3: TGCAGTGCTAGTAAGGCGGGAGGAGGACTCAGCACAGATACGCAGTATTTT. Its protein is CSASKAGGGLSTDTQYF. The chain joins TRBV20-1 to TRBJ2-3; 8 nucleotides match TRBD2. The junction had 11 bases not matched to a gene; V was cut back by 3 bases and J by 0 bases. CDR1 is DFQATT and CDR2 is SNEGSKA in the germline V gene (reference sequence). The CDR3 is 17 residues long.